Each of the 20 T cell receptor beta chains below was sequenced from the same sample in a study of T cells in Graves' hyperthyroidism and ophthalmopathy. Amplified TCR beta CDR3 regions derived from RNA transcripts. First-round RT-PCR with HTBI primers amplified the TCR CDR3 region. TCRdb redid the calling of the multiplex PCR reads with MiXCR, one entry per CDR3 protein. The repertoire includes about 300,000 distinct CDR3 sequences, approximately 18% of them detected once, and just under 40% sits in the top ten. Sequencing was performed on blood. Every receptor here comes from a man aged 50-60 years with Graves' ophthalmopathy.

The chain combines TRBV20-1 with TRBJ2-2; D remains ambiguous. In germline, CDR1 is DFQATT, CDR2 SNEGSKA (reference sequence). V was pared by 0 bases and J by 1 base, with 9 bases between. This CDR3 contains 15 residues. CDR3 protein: CSARDLARNTGELFF. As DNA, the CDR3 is TGCAGTGCTAGAGATCTGGCTAGGAACACCGGGGAGCTGTTTTTT.

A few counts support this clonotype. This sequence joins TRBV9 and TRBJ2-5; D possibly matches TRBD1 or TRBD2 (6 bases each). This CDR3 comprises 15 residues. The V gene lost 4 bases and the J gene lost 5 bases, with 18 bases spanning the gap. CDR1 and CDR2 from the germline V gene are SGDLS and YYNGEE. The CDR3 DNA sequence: TGTGCCAGCAGCCTTTCGTGGGGGGCGGCGGAGACCCAGTACTTC. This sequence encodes CASSLSWGAAETQYF.

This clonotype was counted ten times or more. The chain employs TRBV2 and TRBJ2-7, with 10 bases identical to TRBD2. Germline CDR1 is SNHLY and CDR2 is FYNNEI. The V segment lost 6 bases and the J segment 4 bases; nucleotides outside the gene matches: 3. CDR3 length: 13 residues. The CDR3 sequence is CASRTSGLYEQYF. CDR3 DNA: TGTGCCAGCAGGACTAGCGGGTTGTACGAGCAGTACTTC. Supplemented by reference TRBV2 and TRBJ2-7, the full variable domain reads EPEVTQTPSHQVTQMGQEVILRCVPISNHLYFYWYRQILGQKVEFLVSFYNNEISEKSEIFDDQFSVERPDGSNFTLKIRSTKLEDSAMYFCASRTSGLYEQYFGPGTRLTVT.

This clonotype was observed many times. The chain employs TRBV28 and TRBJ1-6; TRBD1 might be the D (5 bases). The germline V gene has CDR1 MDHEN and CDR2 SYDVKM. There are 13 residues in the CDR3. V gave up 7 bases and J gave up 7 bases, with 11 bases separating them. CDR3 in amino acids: CASTLRGNSPLHF. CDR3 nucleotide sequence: TGTGCCAGCACCCTTAGGGGCAATTCACCCCTCCACTTT.

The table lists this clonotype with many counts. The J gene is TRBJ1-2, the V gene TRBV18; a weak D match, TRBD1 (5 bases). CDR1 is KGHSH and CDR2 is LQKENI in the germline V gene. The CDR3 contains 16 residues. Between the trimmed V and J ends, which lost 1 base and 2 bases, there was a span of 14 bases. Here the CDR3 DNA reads TGTGCCAGCTCACCACAGTGGGGCCAGACGAACTATGGCTACACCTTC. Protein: CASSPQWGQTNYGYTF.

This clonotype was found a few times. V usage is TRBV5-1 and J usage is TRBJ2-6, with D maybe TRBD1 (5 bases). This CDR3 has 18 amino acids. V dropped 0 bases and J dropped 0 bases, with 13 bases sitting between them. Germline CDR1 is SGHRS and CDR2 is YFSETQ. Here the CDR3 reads CASSLVRGRSSGANVLTF. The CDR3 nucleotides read TGCGCCAGCAGCTTGGTAAGGGGCCGAAGCTCTGGGGCCAACGTCCTGACTTTC.

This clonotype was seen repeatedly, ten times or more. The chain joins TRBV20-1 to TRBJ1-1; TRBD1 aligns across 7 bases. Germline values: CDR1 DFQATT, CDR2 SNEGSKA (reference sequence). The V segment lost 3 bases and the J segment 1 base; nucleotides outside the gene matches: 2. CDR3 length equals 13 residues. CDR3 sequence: CSARGQRNTEAFF. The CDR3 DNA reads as TGCAGTGCTAGGGGACAGCGGAACACTGAAGCTTTCTTT.

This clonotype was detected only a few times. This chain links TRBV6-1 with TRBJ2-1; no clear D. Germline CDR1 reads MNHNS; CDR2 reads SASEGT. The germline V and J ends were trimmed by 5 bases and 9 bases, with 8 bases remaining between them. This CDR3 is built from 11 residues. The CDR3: CASSTPAEQFF. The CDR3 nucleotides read TGTGCCAGCAGTACACCTGCTGAGCAGTTCTTC.

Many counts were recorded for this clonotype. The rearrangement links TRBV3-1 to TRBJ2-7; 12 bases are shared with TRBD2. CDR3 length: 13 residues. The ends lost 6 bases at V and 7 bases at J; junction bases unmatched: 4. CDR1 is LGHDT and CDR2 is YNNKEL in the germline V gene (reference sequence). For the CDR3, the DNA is TGTGCCAGCAGGACTAGCGGGAGCTGGGAGCAGTACTTC. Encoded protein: CASRTSGSWEQYF.

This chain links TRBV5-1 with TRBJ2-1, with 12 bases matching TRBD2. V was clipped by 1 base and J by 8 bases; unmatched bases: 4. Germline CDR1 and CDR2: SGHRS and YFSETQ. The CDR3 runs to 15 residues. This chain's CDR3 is CASSLSSGRGDEQFF. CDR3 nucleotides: TGCGCCAGCAGCTTGTCTAGCGGGAGGGGCGATGAGCAGTTCTTC.

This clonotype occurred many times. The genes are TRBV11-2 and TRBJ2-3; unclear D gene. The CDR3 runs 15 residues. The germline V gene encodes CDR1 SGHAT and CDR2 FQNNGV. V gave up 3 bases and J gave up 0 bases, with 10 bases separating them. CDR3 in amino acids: CASSLLGTSTDTQYF. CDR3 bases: TGTGCCAGCAGCTTGCTTGGCACCAGCACAGATACGCAGTATTTT.

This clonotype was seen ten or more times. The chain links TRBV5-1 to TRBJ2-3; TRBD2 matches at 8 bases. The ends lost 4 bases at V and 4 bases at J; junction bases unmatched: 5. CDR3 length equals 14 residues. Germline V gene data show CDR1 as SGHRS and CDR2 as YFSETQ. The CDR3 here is CASSPVGGADTQYF. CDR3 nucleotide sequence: TGCGCCAGCAGCCCTGTCGGGGGGGCAGATACGCAGTATTTT.

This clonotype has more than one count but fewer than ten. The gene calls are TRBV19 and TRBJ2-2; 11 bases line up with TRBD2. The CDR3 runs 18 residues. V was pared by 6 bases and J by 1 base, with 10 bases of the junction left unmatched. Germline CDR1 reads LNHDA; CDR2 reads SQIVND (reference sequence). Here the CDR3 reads CASRNRWGTSGNTGELFF. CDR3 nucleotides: TGTGCCAGTAGAAATAGATGGGGGACTAGCGGGAACACCGGGGAGCTGTTTTTT.

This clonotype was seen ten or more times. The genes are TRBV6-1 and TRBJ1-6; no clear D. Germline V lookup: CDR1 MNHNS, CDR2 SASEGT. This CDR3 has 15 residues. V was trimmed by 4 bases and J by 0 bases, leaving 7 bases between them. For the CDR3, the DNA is TGTGCCAGCAGTGTCATTAGCTCCTATAATTCACCCCTCCACTTT. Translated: CASSVISSYNSPLHF.

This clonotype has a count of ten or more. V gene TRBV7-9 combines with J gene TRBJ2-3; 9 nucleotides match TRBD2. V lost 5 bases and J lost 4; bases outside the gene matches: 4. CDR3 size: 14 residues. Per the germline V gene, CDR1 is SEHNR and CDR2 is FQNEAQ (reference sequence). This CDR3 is CASSPRTSADTQYF. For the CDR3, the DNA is TGTGCCAGCAGCCCCCGGACTAGCGCAGATACGCAGTATTTT.

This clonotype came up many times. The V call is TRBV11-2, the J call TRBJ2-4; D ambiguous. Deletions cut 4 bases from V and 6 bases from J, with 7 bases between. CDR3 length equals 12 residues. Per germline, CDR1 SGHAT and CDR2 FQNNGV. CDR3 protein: CASSSSRNIQYF. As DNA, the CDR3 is TGTGCCAGCAGCTCGTCTAGAAACATTCAGTACTTC.

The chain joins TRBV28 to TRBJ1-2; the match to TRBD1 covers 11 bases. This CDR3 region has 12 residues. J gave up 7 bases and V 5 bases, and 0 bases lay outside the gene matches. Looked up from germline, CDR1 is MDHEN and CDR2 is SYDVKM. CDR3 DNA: TGTGCCAGCAGTGGGACAGGGGGTGGCTACACCTTC. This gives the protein CASSGTGGGYTF.

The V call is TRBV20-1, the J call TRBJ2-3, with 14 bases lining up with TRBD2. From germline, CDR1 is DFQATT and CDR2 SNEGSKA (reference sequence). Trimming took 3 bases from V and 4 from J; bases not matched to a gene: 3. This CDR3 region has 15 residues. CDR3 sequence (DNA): TGCAGTGCTAGGAGACTAGCGGGAGGGTCAGATACGCAGTATTTT. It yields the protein CSARRLAGGSDTQYF.

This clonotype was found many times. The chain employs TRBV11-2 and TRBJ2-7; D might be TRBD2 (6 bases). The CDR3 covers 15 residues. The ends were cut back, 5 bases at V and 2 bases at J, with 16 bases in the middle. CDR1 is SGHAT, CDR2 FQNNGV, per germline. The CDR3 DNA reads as TGTGCCAGCAGCGTATCTAGCGAGCCTACCTACGAGCAGTACTTC. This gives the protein CASSVSSEPTYEQYF. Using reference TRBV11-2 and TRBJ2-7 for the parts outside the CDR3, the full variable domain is EAGVAQSPRYKIIEKRQSVAFWCNPISGHATLYWYQQILGQGPKLLIQFQNNGVVDDSQLPKDRFSAERLKGVDSTLKIQPAKLEDSAVYLCASSVSSEPTYEQYFGPGTRLTVT.

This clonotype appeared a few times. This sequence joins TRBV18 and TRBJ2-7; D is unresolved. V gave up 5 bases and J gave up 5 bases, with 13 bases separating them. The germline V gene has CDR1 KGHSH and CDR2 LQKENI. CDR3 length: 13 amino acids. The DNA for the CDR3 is TGTGCCAGCTCAGCGGCCCTAATGAACGAGCAGTACTTC. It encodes CASSAALMNEQYF.